Sequencing of this T cell receptor (beta chain) was carried out in a study of cytomegalovirus exposure and HLA in healthy donors. Overall study findings and caveats: About 87% or about 30% of the time was how often most TCR beta V segments were productive, according to an earlier analysis.

A note on this clone: The antigen remains unidentified.

Germline assignment: CDR1 KGHSH and CDR2 LQKENI. CDR3 length: 13 amino acids. With 3 bases removed from V and 3 bases from J, the gap between germline ends came to 9 bases. Primers for the PCR totalled 60 Vbeta and 13 Jbeta. Measured with immunoSEQ multiplex PCR; TCRdb has only the in-frame clones, and not every one. Of approximately 53,000 clones in the sample, more than 60% were seen once. Sequenced: PBMCs. The chain uses TRBV18 and TRBJ2-7; weak D call: TRBD1 (6 bases). This sequence was found in a woman between 40 and 55 years old in good health and CMV-seropositive. The CDR3 DNA sequence: TGTGCCAGCTCACCTGGACAGTTCTACGAGCAGTACTTC. This codes for CASSPGQFYEQYF.